This T cell receptor beta chain was sequenced in a study of patients and donors after allogeneic stem cell transplantation. This clonotype came up a few times. TCRdb re-analysed the RT-PCR reads in MiXCR, keeping a single row per CDR3 protein. Of about a million distinct CDR3 sequences in the sample, 15% to 20% are singletons; the top ten hold roughly 6%. With 2 bases removed from V and 4 bases from J, the gap between germline ends came to 15 bases. This CDR3 comprises 15 residues. Germline CDR1 GTSNPN, CDR2 SVGIG (reference sequence). This TCR was recovered from a human donor who was either an allogeneic HSCT recipient or a stem cell or donor lymphocyte infusion donor (not recorded which). It is not recorded whose cells these are; they may come from a transplant donor. Material for sequencing was blood, either unsorted or a sorted T cell fraction (not recorded which). The chain joins TRBV30 to TRBJ2-1, with D possibly called TRBD1 or TRBD2 (6 bases each). CDR3 nucleotide sequence: TGTGCCTGGAGTACGGGGGCTAGTGGTTACAATGAGCAGTTCTTC. Its protein is CAWSTGASGYNEQFF.